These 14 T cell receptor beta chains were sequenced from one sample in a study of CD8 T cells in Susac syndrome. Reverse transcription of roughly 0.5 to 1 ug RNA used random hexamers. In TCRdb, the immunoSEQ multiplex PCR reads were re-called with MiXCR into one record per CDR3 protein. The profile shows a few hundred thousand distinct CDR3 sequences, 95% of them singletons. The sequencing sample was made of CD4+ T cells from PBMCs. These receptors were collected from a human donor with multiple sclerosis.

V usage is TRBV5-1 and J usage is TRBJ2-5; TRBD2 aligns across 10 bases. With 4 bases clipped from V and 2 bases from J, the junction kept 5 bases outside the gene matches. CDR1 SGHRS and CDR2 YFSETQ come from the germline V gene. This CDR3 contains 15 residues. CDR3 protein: CASSVLAGVQETQYF. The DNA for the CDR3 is TGCGCCAGCAGCGTGCTAGCGGGGGTACAAGAGACCCAGTACTTC.

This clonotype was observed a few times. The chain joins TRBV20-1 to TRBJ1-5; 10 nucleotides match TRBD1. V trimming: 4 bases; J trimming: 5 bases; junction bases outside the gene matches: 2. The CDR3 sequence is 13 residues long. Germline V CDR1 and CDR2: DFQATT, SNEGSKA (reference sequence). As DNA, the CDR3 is TGCAGTGCTACCGACAGGGGGCATCAGCCCCAGCATTTT. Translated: CSATDRGHQPQHF.

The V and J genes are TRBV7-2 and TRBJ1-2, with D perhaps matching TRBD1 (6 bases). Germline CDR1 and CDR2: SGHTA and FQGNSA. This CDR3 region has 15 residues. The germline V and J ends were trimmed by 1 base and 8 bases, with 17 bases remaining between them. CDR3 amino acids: CASSLGWGGAGGYTF. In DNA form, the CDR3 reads TGTGCCAGCAGCTTAGGGTGGGGGGGCGCAGGAGGCTACACCTTC.

CDR3 in DNA: TGTGCCACCAGCGCCAACTCAGGCCACCAAGAGACCCAGTACTTC. Its translation: CATSANSGHQETQYF. The chain is built from TRBV15 and TRBJ2-5, with no clear D. The CDR3 sequence is 15 residues long. V shed 5 bases and J shed 0 bases, with 13 bases lying between them. Per germline, CDR1 LNHNV and CDR2 YYDKDF (reference sequence).

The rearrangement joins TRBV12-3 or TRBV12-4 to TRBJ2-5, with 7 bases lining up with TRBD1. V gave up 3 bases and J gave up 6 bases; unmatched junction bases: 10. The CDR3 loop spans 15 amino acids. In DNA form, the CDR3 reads TGTGCCAGCAGTTTGGACGGTGACAGGGAACAGACCCAGTACTTC. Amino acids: CASSLDGDREQTQYF.

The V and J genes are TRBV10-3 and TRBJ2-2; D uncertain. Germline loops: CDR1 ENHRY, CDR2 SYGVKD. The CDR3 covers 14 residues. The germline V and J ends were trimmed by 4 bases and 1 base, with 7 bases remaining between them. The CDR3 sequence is CAISAGQNTGELFF. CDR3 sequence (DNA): TGTGCCATCAGTGCTGGGCAGAACACCGGGGAGCTGTTTTTT.

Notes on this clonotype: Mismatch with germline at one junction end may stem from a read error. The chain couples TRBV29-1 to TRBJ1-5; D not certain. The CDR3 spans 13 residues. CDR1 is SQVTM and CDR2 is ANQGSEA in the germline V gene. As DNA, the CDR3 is TGCAGCGTTGGGTCAGGTAGCAATCAGCTCCAGCATTTT. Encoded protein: CSVGSGSNQLQHF. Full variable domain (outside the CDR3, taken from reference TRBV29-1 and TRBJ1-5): SAVISQKPSRDICQRGTSLTIQCQVDSQVTMMFWYRQQPGQSLTLIATANQGSEATYESGFVIDKFPISRPNLTFSTLTVSNMSPEDSSIYLCSVGSGSNQLQHFGDGTRLSIL.

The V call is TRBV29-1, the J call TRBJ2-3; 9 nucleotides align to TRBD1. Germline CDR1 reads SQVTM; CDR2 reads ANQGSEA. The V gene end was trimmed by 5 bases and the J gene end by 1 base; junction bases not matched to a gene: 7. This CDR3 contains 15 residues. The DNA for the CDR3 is TGCAGCGTTCTAGAACAGGGGGCTCGCACAGATACGCAGTATTTT. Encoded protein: CSVLEQGARTDTQYF.

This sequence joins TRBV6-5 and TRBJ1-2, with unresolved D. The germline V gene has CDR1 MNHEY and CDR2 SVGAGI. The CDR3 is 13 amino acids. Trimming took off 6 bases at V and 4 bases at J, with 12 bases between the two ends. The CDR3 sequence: CASRKTSVYGYTF. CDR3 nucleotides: TGTGCCAGCAGGAAAACGAGCGTCTATGGCTACACCTTC.

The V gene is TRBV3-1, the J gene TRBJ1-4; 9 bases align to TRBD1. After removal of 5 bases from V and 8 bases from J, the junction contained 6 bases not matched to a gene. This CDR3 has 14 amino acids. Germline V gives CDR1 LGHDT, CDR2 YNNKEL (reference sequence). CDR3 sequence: CASSSWTGVEKLFF. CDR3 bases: TGTGCCAGCAGCTCCTGGACAGGGGTAGAAAAACTGTTTTTT.

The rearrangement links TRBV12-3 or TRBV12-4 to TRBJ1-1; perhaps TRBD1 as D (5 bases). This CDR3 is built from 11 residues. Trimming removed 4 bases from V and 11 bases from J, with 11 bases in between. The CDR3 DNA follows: TGTGCCAGCAGTTACGGGACTGCTGCTTTCTTT. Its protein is CASSYGTAAFF.

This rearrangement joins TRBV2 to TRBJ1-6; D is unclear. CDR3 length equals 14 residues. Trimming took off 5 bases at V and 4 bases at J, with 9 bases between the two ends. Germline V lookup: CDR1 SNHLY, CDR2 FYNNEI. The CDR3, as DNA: TGTGCCAGCAGTAATCAACAGTATAATTCACCCCTCCACTTT. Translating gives CASSNQQYNSPLHF.

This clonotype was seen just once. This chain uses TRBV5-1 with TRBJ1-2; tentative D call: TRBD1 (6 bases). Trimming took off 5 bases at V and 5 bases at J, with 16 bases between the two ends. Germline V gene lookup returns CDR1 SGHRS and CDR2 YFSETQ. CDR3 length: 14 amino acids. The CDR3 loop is CASSPERGRYGYTF. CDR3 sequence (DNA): TGCGCCAGCAGTCCGGAAAGGGGGAGATATGGCTACACCTTC. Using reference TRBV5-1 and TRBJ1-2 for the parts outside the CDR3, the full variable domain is KAGVTQTPRYLIKTRGQQVTLSCSPISGHRSVSWYQQTPGQGLQFLFEYFSETQRNKGNFPGRFSGRQFSNSRSEMNVSTLELGDSALYLCASSPERGRYGYTFGSGTRLTVV.

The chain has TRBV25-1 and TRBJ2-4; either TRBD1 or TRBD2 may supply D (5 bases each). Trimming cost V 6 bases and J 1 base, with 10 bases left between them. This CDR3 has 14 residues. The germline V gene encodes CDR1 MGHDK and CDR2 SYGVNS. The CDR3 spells CASREGTAKNIQYF. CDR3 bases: TGTGCCAGCAGAGAAGGGACGGCCAAAAACATTCAGTACTTC.